The clone carrying this TCR beta chain was seen a few times. Single TCR cDNA molecules each had their own unique molecular identifier. Using its own MiXCR run on the 5' RACE reads, TCRdb lists one record per CDR3 protein. In the table there are 95,000 to 130,000 distinct CDR3 sequences, 9% to 15% of which are singletons. These data are taken from a study of spatial heterogeneity in lung cancer. The CDR3 has 16 residues. V was pared by 1 base and J by 5 bases, with 9 bases of the junction left unmatched. The germline V gene has CDR1 SEHNR and CDR2 FQNEAQ (reference sequence). The time point denotes: blood at routine non-recurrence follow-up after resection. Researchers sequenced whole RNA taken from tumor, nontumor lung or frozen PBMC without sorting.

The material sequenced was PBMCs, taken at follow-up. The chain carries TRBV7-9 and TRBJ1-1; TRBD1 aligns across 8 bases. The clonotype comes from a male donor with early-stage non-small cell lung cancer. CDR3 amino acids: CASSLGDRQRRTEAFF. The CDR3 nucleotides are TGTGCCAGCAGCTTAGGGGACAGGCAGAGGAGGACTGAAGCTTTCTTT.